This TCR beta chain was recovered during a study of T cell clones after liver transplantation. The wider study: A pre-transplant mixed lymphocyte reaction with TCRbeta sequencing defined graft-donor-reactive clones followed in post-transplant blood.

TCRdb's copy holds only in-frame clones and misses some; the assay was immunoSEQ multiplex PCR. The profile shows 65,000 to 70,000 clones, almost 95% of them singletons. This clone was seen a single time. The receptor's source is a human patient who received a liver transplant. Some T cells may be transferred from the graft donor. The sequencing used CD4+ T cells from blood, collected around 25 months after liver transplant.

CDR3 residues: CASSLAGGAGTDTQYF. The CDR3 DNA reads TGCGCCAGCAGCTTGGCGGGGGGCGCAGGTACAGATACGCAGTATTTT. The chain carries TRBV5-1 and TRBJ2-3, with TRBD2 as a possible D gene (7 bases). Trimming left V 0 bases short and J 3 bases short, with 14 bases between. The CDR3 is made up of 16 amino acids. Germline assignment: CDR1 SGHRS and CDR2 YFSETQ. Complete variable domain (other parts from reference TRBV5-1 and TRBJ2-3): KAGVTQTPRYLIKTRGQQVTLSCSPISGHRSVSWYQQTPGQGLQFLFEYFSETQRNKGNFPGRFSGRQFSNSRSEMNVSTLELGDSALYLCASSLAGGAGTDTQYFGPGTRLTVL.